This TCR beta chain was retrieved from a study of cytomegalovirus exposure and HLA in healthy donors (dated 2017 in TCRdb). With regard to the full study: An earlier analysis of some 500 of the donors reported approximately 290 Gb of sequence data and 117 million unique TCR beta sequences from about 179 million T cells. An early release that covered about 600 HLA-typed donors contained about 300 gigabases of sequencing data and about 84 million unique TCR sequences. Among the approximately 400 genotyped donors, around 79% belonged to the genetic ancestry cluster associated with self-reported Caucasian donors. The study was designed to test whether signatures of past pathogen exposure could be identified by cataloging public T cell receptors. The study profiled the T cell repertoires of about 640 subjects by immunosequencing and related them to cytomegalovirus serostatus. Besides the first cohort of 666 subjects, a separate validation cohort made up of about 120 different subjects was used. To predict cytomegalovirus infection status, the study brought together high-throughput TCR immunosequencing, statistical association of individual TCRs with disease status, and machine learning. In a later analysis, previously published TCR beta repertoires from some 640 donors were re-analyzed and high-resolution HLA genotyping was added so that TCR occurrence patterns could be studied. Rather than using new phenotypic data, the later analysis identified candidate immune exposures from TCR beta sequences and from how often those sequences occurred across donors. An earlier analysis of a few hundred of the donors applied high-throughput TCR beta sequencing to assess whether each TCR beta V gene segment acted as functional or pseudogenic. Donor age, sex, ethnicity and CMV serostatus were compiled together with the repertoire data. A later genetic analysis used genome-wide SNP genotypes for 398 of the 666 donors, treating that subset as a discovery cohort. Every discovery cohort repertoire had been produced on one sequencing platform. Class I and class II HLA loci were covered by the typing at four-digit resolution. Typing coverage varied by locus: 629-630 donors for A, B, C, DRB1 and DQB1; 522 for DQA1; approximately 570 for DPA1; roughly 450 for DPB1. Roughly five DR-DQ haplotypes were treated as single units for association and clustering because of strong linkage in the cohort. Among a few hundred genotyped donors of the cohort, an average of approximately 240,000 unique TCR beta nucleotide sequences were sequenced per donor, roughly 18% of them non-productive. General conclusions and limits of the study: Specific HLA alleles were associated with roughly 17,000 TCR beta sequences at a false discovery rate of 0.05 in a later analysis. Linkage disequilibrium might explain the correlated functional status among segregating V segments, but an unknown experimental factor could not be excluded. In an earlier analysis of about 600 of the donors, most TCR beta V segments appeared in productive rearrangements about 87% or about 30% of the time, broadly matching IMGT annotations. According to a later analysis, parvovirus B19, influenza, CMV and Epstein-Barr virus appeared linked to several top co-occurrence clusters. The only immune exposure information available for the cohort was CMV serostatus. It was suggested by the authors that the approach could potentially be generalized to other disease states and immunological phenotypes. In a later analysis, HLA-associated TCR beta chains showed more clonal expansion and lower generation probabilities than non-associated chains that were equally common. According to a later analysis, most CMV-associated TCR beta chains appeared to be HLA-restricted, and the HLA associations seemed to be driven largely by CMV exposure. While some public TCRs were present in many individuals, most TCR sequences turned up only very rarely across donors. Some IMGT-functional V segments, including TRBV6-2 and TRBV6-3, could not be distinguished by the 87-base-pair reads and were therefore excluded. When HLA alleles, especially DR and DQ, strongly co-occurred, attributing TCR associations to individual alleles was difficult. According to a later analysis, TCR association rates differed among HLA loci, with DRB1 alleles showing the most associated TCRs and HLA-C alleles showing the fewest. About 17 rarely observed V segments, including chromosome 9 orphons, were excluded from the earlier analysis of a few hundred of the donors because counts were too low. A further reported finding was that TCR beta sequences accurately predicted the HLA-A and HLA-B alleles for most subjects in the first cohort. Because HLA typing was unavailable for some donors at each locus, only the typed subset was used in association tests. A group of highly shared sequence variants was considered likely to be a technical artifact of the sequencing pipeline. This cohort had only TCR beta chains sequenced, and the lack of alpha or paired-chain data limited which features could be detected. The classifier was reported to diagnose cytomegalovirus status with high specificity and sensitivity in both the original cohort and the validation cohort. Compared with the 666-donor mean, donors in an Asian-associated ancestry cluster had fewer N-insertions in productive TCRs, according to a later genetic analysis. An association between a missense DCLRE1C variant and V-gene and J-gene trimming of TCR beta chains was found in a later genetic analysis and replicated in an independent cohort. The study gave a list of roughly 150 TCR beta chains associated with cytomegalovirus. Sequencing depth was assumed to be roughly uniform across donors in the presence/absence analyses, though that assumption may not hold. A few of the identified cytomegalovirus-associated TCR beta chains were confirmed in vitro to be specific for cytomegalovirus antigens.

The library was made by the immunoSEQ multiplex PCR assay. The multiplex PCR relied on a mix of 60 forward primers for TCR Vbeta segments and 13 reverse primers for TCR Jbeta segments. The CDR3 region of rearranged TCR beta genes was amplified from genomic DNA with a multiplex PCR assay. The Illumina HiSeq System was used to sequence the amplified TCR beta libraries as 87-base-pair reads. Turning to the authors' computational methods: A later analysis counted 65 million to 90 million unique TCR beta chains across the 650 to 800 repertoires, and roughly 9.9 million of these chains were shared by at least two donors. A nearest-neighbor algorithm error-corrected the raw reads and collapsed the reads into unique sequences, merging closely related sequences to remove PCR and sequencing errors. V, D and J gene segments were assigned by aligning CDR3 sequences to IMGT reference sequences. For a sequence to be retained, a match of at least six nucleotides was required to both a V gene segment and a J gene segment. A rearrangement was called productive if the CDR3 had no stop codons and remained in frame with V and J, and every other rearrangement was called non-productive. Following IMGT convention, CDR3 was defined as the stretch from the second conserved V-encoded cysteine to the conserved J-encoded phenylalanine. In an earlier analysis of around 540 of the donors, sequences lacking an unambiguous match to a single V gene segment were excluded. An earlier analysis of 587 of the donors called V segments functional above 56.7% productive rearrangements and segregating when the between-donor standard deviation exceeded 5%. A statistical classification framework was built to diagnose cytomegalovirus status from the catalog of TCR beta chain sequences. In a later analysis, V and J genes were assigned by comparing TCR nucleotide sequences against IMGT/GENE-DB human TR gene sequences. In a later analysis, CDR3 sequences and most-parsimonious VDJ recombination scenarios were assigned using the TCRdist pipeline. In a later analysis, every TCR beta chain was defined by the combination of its CDR3 amino acid sequence and its V-gene family, and reads without a unique V-gene family were dropped. In a later analysis, approximately 640 highly shared, low-generation-probability nucleotide sequences were removed to address suspected cross-contamination and a sequencing artifact. In a later analysis, a clonal expansion index was calculated for each public chain from normalized within-repertoire ranks of inferred template counts. In a later analysis, generation probabilities were computed using a VDJ recombination model fitted to out-of-frame rearrangements, and the results were checked against IGoR. A later analysis scored TCR-TCR, TCR-HLA and TCR-CMV co-occurrence with hypergeometric tests, applying a repertoire-size bias correction to TCR pairs. To estimate false discovery rates, a later analysis permuted the HLA or CMV assignments 20 times. A later analysis grouped co-occurring TCRs with DBSCAN, adding TCRdist sequence similarity when clustering within HLA-allele-positive subsets. Repertoires with fewer than 30,000 or more than 120,000 public chains, plus five repertoires with anomalous nucleotide sharing, were excluded from co-occurrence clustering. This immuneACCESS table, as held by TCRdb, lists in-frame sequences with V and J called but not all clones. Of the missing ones, under half trace to an unresolved V gene in checked studies; the others have no known cause. The V and J calls and clone size are taken from that table; D and trimming were inferred from the DNA. This sample is represented by over 110,000 clones; roughly 74% of them were singletons. In total, the top ten clones hold roughly 6% of the sample.

The CDR3 starts with the cysteine, ends with the phenylalanine, and has 12 residues. The entry retains the CDR3 DNA only, 36 bases that are in frame from base 1. The germline V gene supplies CDR1 MDHEN and CDR2 SYDVKM. The cohort consisted of 670 or so healthy bone marrow donors. At the time of sampling, all cohort members were nominally healthy, though unrecorded immune exposures were likely present. The donor was CMV seropositive and was included in the group of 250 to 350 seropositive cohort members. Each donor provided a peripheral blood sample, and peripheral blood mononuclear cells were used for TCR beta sequencing. Genomic DNA extraction from the blood cell samples was performed with the Qiagen DNeasy Blood Extraction Kit. Of note for this clone: Which antigen it targets is not known. At one end, the junction sequence differs from germline, possibly due to a read error.

The receptor was derived from a woman between 40 and 50 years old in good health and CMV-seropositive. The sequenced sample consisted of PBMCs. The V and J segments used are TRBV28 and TRBJ2-7, with the D gene call left open. This receptor has the CDR3 CASSLVSDEQYF. The DNA reads TGTGCCAGCAGTTTAGTCTCCGACGAGCAGTACTTC.